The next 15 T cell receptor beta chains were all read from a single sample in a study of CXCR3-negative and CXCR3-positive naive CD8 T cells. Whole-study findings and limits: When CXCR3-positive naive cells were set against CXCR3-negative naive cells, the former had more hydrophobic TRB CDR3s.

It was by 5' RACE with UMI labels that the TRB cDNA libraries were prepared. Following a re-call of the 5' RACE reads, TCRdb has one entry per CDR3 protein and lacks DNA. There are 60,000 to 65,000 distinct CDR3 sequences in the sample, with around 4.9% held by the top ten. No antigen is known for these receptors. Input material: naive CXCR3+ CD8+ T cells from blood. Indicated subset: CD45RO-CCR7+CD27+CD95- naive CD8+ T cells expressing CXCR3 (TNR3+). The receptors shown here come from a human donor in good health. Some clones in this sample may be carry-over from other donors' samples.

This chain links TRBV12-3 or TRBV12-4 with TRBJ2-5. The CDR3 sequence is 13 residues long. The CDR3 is CASSLGLAETQYF.

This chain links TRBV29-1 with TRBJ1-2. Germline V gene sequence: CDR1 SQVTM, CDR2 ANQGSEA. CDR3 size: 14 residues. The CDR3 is CSVEDWESNYGYTF.

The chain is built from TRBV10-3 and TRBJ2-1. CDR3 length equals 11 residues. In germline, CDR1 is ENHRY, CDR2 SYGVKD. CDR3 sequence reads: CAISESQEQFF.

This CDR3 reads CSVGLMNTEAFF. The chain has TRBV29-1 and TRBJ1-1. The CDR3 sequence is 12 residues long. Looked up from germline, CDR1 is SQVTM and CDR2 is ANQGSEA.

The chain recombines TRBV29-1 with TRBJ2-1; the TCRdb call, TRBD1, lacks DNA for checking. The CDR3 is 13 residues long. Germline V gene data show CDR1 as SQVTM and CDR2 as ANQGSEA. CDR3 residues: CSVDRGRSNEQFF.

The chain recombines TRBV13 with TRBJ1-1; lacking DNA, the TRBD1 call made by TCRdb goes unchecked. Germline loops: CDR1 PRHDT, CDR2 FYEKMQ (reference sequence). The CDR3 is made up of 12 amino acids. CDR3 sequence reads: CASSSGQGKAFF.

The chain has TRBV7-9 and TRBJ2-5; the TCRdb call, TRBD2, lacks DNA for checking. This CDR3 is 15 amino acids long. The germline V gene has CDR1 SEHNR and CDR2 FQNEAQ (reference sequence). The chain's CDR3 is CASSSGLQYQETQYF.

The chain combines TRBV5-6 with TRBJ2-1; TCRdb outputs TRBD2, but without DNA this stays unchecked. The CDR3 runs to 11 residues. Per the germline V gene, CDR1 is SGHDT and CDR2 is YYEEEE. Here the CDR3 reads CASSQVTSMFF.

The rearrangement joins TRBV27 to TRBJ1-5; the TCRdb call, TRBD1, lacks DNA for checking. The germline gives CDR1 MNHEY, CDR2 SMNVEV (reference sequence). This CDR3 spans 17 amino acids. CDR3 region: CASSPRDPSYSNQPQHF.

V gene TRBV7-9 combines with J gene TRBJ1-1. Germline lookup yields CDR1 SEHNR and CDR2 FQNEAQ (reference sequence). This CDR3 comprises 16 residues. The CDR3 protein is CASSLLGGGEDTEAFF.

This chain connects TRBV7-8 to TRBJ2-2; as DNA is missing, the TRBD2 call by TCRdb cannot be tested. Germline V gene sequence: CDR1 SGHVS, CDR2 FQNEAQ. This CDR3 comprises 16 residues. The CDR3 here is CASSLVAGANTGELFF.

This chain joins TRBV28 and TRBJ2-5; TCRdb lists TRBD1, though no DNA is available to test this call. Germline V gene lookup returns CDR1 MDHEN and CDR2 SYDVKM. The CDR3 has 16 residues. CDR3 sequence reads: CASSPRGGQLQETQYF.

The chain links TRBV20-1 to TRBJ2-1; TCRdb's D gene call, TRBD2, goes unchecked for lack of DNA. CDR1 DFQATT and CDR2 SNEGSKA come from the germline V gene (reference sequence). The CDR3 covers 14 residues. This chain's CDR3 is CSARTGLVPNEQFF.

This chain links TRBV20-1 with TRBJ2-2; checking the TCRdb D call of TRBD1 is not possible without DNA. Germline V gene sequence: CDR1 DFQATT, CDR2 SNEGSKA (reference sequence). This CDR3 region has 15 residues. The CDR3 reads CSAIQGGENTGELFF.

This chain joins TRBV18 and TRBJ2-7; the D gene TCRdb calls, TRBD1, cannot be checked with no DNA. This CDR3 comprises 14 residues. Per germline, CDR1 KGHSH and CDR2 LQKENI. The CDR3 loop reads CASSREDRAYEQYF.